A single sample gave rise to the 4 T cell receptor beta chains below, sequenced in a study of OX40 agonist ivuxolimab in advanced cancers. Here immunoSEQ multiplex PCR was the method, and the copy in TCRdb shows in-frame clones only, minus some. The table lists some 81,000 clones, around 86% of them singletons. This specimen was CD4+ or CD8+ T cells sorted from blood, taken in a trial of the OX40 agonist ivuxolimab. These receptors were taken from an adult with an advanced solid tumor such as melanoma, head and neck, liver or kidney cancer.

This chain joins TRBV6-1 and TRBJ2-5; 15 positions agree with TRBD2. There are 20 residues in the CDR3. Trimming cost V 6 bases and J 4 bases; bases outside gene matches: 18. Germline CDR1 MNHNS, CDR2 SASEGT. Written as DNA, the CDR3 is TGTGCCAGCAGCGAATCAGGTAGTTGGACTAGCGGGAGGGCCGGAGAGACCCAGTACTTC. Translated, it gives CASSESGSWTSGRAGETQYF.

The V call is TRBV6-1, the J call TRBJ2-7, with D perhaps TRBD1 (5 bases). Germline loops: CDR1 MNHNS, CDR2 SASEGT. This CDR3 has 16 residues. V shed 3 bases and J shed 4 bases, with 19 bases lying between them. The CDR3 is CASSEIPGQGLYEQYF. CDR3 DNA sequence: TGTGCCAGCAGTGAGATCCCCGGGCAGGGTTTATACGAGCAGTACTTC.

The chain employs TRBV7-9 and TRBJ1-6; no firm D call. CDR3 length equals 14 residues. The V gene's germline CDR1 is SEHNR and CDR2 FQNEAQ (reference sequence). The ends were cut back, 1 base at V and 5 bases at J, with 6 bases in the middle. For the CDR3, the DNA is TGTGCCAGCAGCTTAGTTGACCATAATTCACCCCTCCACTTT. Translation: CASSLVDHNSPLHF.

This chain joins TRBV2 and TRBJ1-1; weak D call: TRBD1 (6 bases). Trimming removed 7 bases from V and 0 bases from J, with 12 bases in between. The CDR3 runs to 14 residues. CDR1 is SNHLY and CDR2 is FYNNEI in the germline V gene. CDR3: CASKGDLVNTEAFF. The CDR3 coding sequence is TGTGCCAGCAAGGGGGACCTGGTGAACACTGAAGCTTTCTTT.